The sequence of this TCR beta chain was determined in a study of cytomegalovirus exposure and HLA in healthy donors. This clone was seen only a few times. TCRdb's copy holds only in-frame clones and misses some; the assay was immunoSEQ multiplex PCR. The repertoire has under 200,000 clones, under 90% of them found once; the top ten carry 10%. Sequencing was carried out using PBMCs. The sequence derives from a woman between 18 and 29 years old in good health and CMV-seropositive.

CDR3: CASSQDSYTEAFF. The CDR3 DNA reads as TGTGCCAGTAGTCAGGACAGCTACACTGAAGCTTTCTTT. This chain connects TRBV19 to TRBJ1-1, with a possible D match to TRBD1 (6 bases). This CDR3 has 13 amino acids. Germline values: CDR1 LNHDA, CDR2 SQIVND (reference sequence). V was clipped by 5 bases and J by 3 bases, with 10 bases between them.